One sample yielded the 28 T cell receptor beta chains listed below, sequenced in a study of cytomegalovirus exposure and HLA in healthy donors. Primers: 60 Vbeta forward and 13 Jbeta reverse. Sequenced by immunoSEQ multiplex PCR; TCRdb stores in-frame clones only, minus some. The table has roughly 200,000 clones, 86% seen once. Material for sequencing was PBMCs. All receptors come from a woman in her 30s in good health and CMV-seronegative.

The V and J genes are TRBV7-9 and TRBJ2-7; 14 bases are a match to TRBD2. The CDR3 spans 15 residues. Trimming cost V 4 bases and J 3 bases; bases outside gene matches: 2. The V gene's germline CDR1 is SEHNR and CDR2 FQNEAQ (reference sequence). The CDR3 DNA is TGTGCCAGCAGCTCGGGACTAGCGGGGGTCTACGAGCAGTACTTC. It yields the protein CASSSGLAGVYEQYF.

This sequence joins TRBV29-1 and TRBJ2-7, with 8 positions matching TRBD2. CDR1 is SQVTM, CDR2 ANQGSEA, per germline. The trim removed 3 bases at V and 2 bases at J, leaving 6 bases unmatched. The CDR3 consists of 14 residues. CDR3 in DNA: TGCAGCGTTGATTCGGGAGGGGCAGCCTACGAGCAGTACTTC. Protein sequence: CSVDSGGAAYEQYF.

The chain joins TRBV28 to TRBJ2-3; 7 positions agree with TRBD1. Germline assignment: CDR1 MDHEN and CDR2 SYDVKM. The CDR3 contains 16 residues. J lost 0 bases, V lost 6 bases, and 9 bases had no gene match. Here the CDR3 reads CASRPPGTASTDTQYF. The CDR3 DNA sequence: TGTGCCAGCAGGCCGCCCGGGACAGCGAGCACAGATACGCAGTATTTT.

The rearrangement joins TRBV11-2 to TRBJ1-2; D not resolved. This CDR3 is 14 amino acids long. The V end was cut by 0 bases, the J end by 4 bases, with 9 bases between. CDR1 is SGHAT and CDR2 is FQNNGV in the germline V gene. CDR3 DNA: TGTGCCAGCAGCTTAGAGTCACAGTCCTATGGCTACACCTTC. Translation: CASSLESQSYGYTF.

The V call is TRBV9, the J call TRBJ2-7, with TRBD2 as a possible D gene (6 bases). V lost 2 bases to trimming and J lost 3 bases, with 15 bases between them. The germline gives CDR1 SGDLS, CDR2 YYNGEE. The length of the CDR3 is 15 residues. The CDR3 DNA reads as TGTGCCAGCAGCGTGGCCGGGGGACCTTTCTACGAGCAGTACTTC. Translation gives CASSVAGGPFYEQYF.

The rearrangement joins TRBV2 to TRBJ2-1; 12 bases map to TRBD2. V shed 6 bases, J shed 4 bases, and the junction held 7 bases outside the gene matches. Germline CDR1 reads SNHLY; CDR2 reads FYNNEI. There are 16 residues in the CDR3. The CDR3 DNA is TGTGCCAGCAGCAGCAGGACTAGCGGGACATACAATGAGCAGTTCTTC. Protein: CASSSRTSGTYNEQFF.

The V gene is TRBV5-6, the J gene TRBJ2-7; maybe TRBD2 (7 bases). Germline V CDR1 and CDR2: SGHDT, YYEEEE. This CDR3 comprises 15 residues. V dropped 2 bases and J dropped 4 bases, with 16 bases sitting between them. The CDR3 spells CASSFRGGALYEQYF. The DNA of the CDR3 is TGTGCCAGCAGCTTCCGAGGGGGGGCCCTGTACGAGCAGTACTTC. Supplemented by reference TRBV5-6 and TRBJ2-7, the full variable domain reads DAGVTQSPTHLIKTRGQQVTLRCSPKSGHDTVSWYQQALGQGPQFIFQYYEEEERQRGNFPDRFSGHQFPNYSSELNVNALLLGDSALYLCASSFRGGALYEQYFGPGTRLTVT.

The rearrangement links TRBV5-1 to TRBJ2-3; 11 bases are a match to TRBD2. Trimming removed 4 bases from V and 4 bases from J; junction bases left unmatched: 5. This CDR3 contains 15 residues. CDR1 SGHRS and CDR2 YFSETQ come from the germline V gene. The CDR3 loop is CASSRYSGGADTQYF. For the CDR3, the DNA is TGCGCCAGCAGCAGATATAGCGGGGGGGCAGATACGCAGTATTTT.

There are a few counts of this clone. The V call is TRBV19, the J call TRBJ2-3; no reliable D call. This CDR3 is 14 amino acids long. Trimming stripped 4 bases from V and 4 bases from J, with 12 bases between. CDR1 is LNHDA, CDR2 SQIVND, per germline (reference sequence). Here the CDR3 DNA reads TGTGCCAGTAGTACCAGCGCCTACCCAGATACGCAGTATTTT. This gives the protein CASSTSAYPDTQYF.

The V gene is TRBV18, the J gene TRBJ1-2, with 9 bases aligning to TRBD1. The CDR3 length is 12 residues. Germline loops: CDR1 KGHSH, CDR2 LQKENI. V shed 3 bases and J 8 bases; nucleotides not matched to a gene: 1. The DNA for the CDR3 is TGTGCCAGCTCACCGGACAGGGGCGGCTACACCTTC. Protein: CASSPDRGGYTF.

This chain uses TRBV7-9 with TRBJ2-7; 11 bases match TRBD2. CDR1 SEHNR and CDR2 FQNEAQ come from the germline V gene (reference sequence). The CDR3 is made up of 15 amino acids. J was trimmed by 3 bases and V by 4 bases; bases with no gene match: 5. The CDR3 region is CASSSGLAEFYEQYF. Here the CDR3 DNA reads TGTGCCAGCAGCTCGGGACTAGCGGAATTCTACGAGCAGTACTTC.

This chain joins TRBV6-1 and TRBJ1-1; D is ambiguous. From germline, CDR1 is MNHNS and CDR2 SASEGT. CDR3 length: 17 residues. The ends were cut back, 4 bases at V and 4 bases at J, with 22 bases in the middle. CDR3 in amino acids: CASSVGARTGGITEAFF. CDR3 DNA: TGTGCCAGCAGTGTGGGAGCCCGCACGGGAGGAATCACTGAAGCTTTCTTT.

The rearrangement links TRBV7-3 to TRBJ2-2, with a weak D call TRBD1 (5 bases). Germline-derived CDR1 and CDR2 are SGHTA and FQGTGA. The CDR3 is 12 amino acids. CDR3 nucleotide sequence: TGTGCTGCAGGGTCAGCCACCGGGGAGCTGTTTTTT. This sequence encodes CAAGSATGELFF. The full variable domain, rest sourced from reference TRBV7-3 and TRBJ2-2, is GAGVSQTPSNKVTEKGKYVELRCDPISGHTALYWYRQSLGQGPEFLIYFQGTGAADDSGLPNDRFFAVRPEGSVSTLKIQRTERGDSAVYLCAAGSATGELFFGEGSRLTVL.

The chain employs TRBV6-1 and TRBJ2-3, with D possibly matching TRBD1 (5 bases). The germline CDR1 and CDR2 sequences are MNHNS and SASEGT. V was shortened by 5 bases and J by 3 bases, with 12 bases between the two germline ends. This CDR3 spans 14 amino acids. The CDR3, as DNA: TGTGCCAGCAGTACAGGTTGGGGTACAGATACGCAGTATTTT. Its translation: CASSTGWGTDTQYF.

This sequence joins TRBV28 and TRBJ1-6, with D uncertain. Trimming shortened V by 5 bases and J by 0 bases, and 8 bases separated the two germline ends. The CDR3 is 15 amino acids. In germline, CDR1 is MDHEN, CDR2 SYDVKM. This CDR3 reads CASSPGVSYNSPLHF. The DNA for the CDR3 is TGTGCCAGCAGTCCCGGGGTCTCCTATAATTCACCCCTCCACTTT.

CDR3 sequence reads: CASSNPSGGHTYEQYF. CDR3 DNA: TGTGCCAGCAGCAACCCAAGCGGGGGACATACCTACGAGCAGTACTTC. The chain has TRBV7-9 and TRBJ2-7; 8 bases fit TRBD2. CDR3 size: 16 residues. The germline V gene encodes CDR1 SEHNR and CDR2 FQNEAQ (reference sequence). V shed 5 bases, J shed 2 bases, and the junction held 11 bases outside the gene matches.

The V and J genes are TRBV2 and TRBJ2-5; 9 bases match TRBD1. J gave up 4 bases and V 7 bases, and 10 bases lay outside the gene matches. Germline loops: CDR1 SNHLY, CDR2 FYNNEI. The CDR3 spans 15 residues. CDR3 DNA sequence: TGTGCCAGCATTGAGTCCGGGACAGGGAGAGAGACCCAGTACTTC. This encodes CASIESGTGRETQYF.

The rearrangement links TRBV30 to TRBJ2-2; a possible D gene is TRBD2 (5 bases). The CDR3 is 15 amino acids. CDR1 is GTSNPN and CDR2 is SVGIG in the germline V gene (reference sequence). The V end was cut by 2 bases, the J end by 5 bases, with 15 bases between. Here the CDR3 reads CAWSPPEGKTGELFF. CDR3 DNA: TGTGCCTGGAGTCCCCCCGAGGGCAAAACCGGGGAGCTGTTTTTT.

The chain carries TRBV6-6 and TRBJ1-2; tentatively, D is TRBD1 (5 bases). Per germline, CDR1 MNHNY and CDR2 SVGAGI (reference sequence). V was clipped by 5 bases and J by 8 bases, with 18 bases between them. CDR3 size: 14 residues. The CDR3: CASSPSSDRPGYTF. The CDR3 DNA follows: TGTGCCAGCAGTCCGTCCTCCGACAGACCAGGCTACACCTTC.

This chain joins TRBV7-9 and TRBJ2-7, with 8 bases lining up with TRBD2. The CDR3 is 17 amino acids. J was trimmed by 4 bases and V by 0 bases; bases with no gene match: 11. The germline CDR1 and CDR2 sequences are SEHNR and FQNEAQ (reference sequence). CDR3 residues: CASSLARGGAGDYEQYF. In DNA, the CDR3 is TGTGCCAGCAGCTTAGCCCGGGGGGGAGCGGGAGATTACGAGCAGTACTTC.

This chain uses TRBV7-9 with TRBJ2-5, with 9 positions matching TRBD1. The ends lost 2 bases at V and 3 bases at J; junction bases unmatched: 1. The CDR3 spans 14 residues. Germline V gives CDR1 SEHNR, CDR2 FQNEAQ (reference sequence). In DNA, the CDR3 is TGTGCCAGCAGCTTAACAGGGGGCGAAGAGACCCAGTACTTC. Protein sequence: CASSLTGGEETQYF.

This chain's CDR3 is CASSDRGYTEAFF. The CDR3 DNA reads as TGTGCCAGCAGTGACAGGGGCTACACTGAAGCTTTCTTT. The chain uses TRBV2 and TRBJ1-1; tentative D call: TRBD1 (6 bases). The CDR3 length is 13 residues. V shed 3 bases and J shed 3 bases, with 8 bases lying between them. From germline, CDR1 is SNHLY and CDR2 FYNNEI.

V gene TRBV9 combines with J gene TRBJ2-1; a weak D match, TRBD1 (6 bases). The CDR3 contains 13 residues. Germline V gene sequence: CDR1 SGDLS, CDR2 YYNGEE. Trimming shortened V by 5 bases and J by 6 bases, and 12 bases separated the two germline ends. For the CDR3, the DNA is TGTGCCAGCAGGGGGGCCTTTTCCAATGAGCAGTTCTTC. This encodes CASRGAFSNEQFF.

The chain joins TRBV30 to TRBJ2-5; possible D gene TRBD1, 5 bases. CDR3 size: 17 residues. V lost 2 bases to trimming and J lost 0 bases, with 19 bases between them. CDR1 GTSNPN and CDR2 SVGIG come from the germline V gene (reference sequence). The CDR3 reads CAWSPPAQGWYQETQYF. CDR3 nucleotides: TGTGCCTGGAGTCCCCCTGCGCAGGGTTGGTACCAAGAGACCCAGTACTTC.

The chain uses TRBV5-1 and TRBJ2-7, with TRBD2 matching 9 bases. The CDR3 runs to 15 residues. Germline V gives CDR1 SGHRS, CDR2 YFSETQ. V trimming: 0 bases; J trimming: 3 bases; junction bases outside the gene matches: 4. The CDR3 DNA sequence: TGCGCCAGCAGCTTGGGAGGCGGGAGGGTCTACGAGCAGTACTTC. The encoded protein is CASSLGGGRVYEQYF.

This chain connects TRBV5-1 to TRBJ2-3; 9 positions match TRBD2. CDR3 length: 18 residues. Germline lookup yields CDR1 SGHRS and CDR2 YFSETQ. Unmatched junction bases numbered 13, after V lost 1 base and J lost 4 bases. DNA of the CDR3: TGCGCCAGCAGCTTGCAAGGAGGGTCTAGCGGGGTCTCAGATACGCAGTATTTT. It yields the protein CASSLQGGSSGVSDTQYF. Full variable domain (missing parts from reference TRBV5-1 and TRBJ2-3): KAGVTQTPRYLIKTRGQQVTLSCSPISGHRSVSWYQQTPGQGLQFLFEYFSETQRNKGNFPGRFSGRQFSNSRSEMNVSTLELGDSALYLCASSLQGGSSGVSDTQYFGPGTRLTVL.

There are a few counts of this clone. The chain employs TRBV5-1 and TRBJ2-3, with TRBD2 matching over 7 bases. The germline V gene encodes CDR1 SGHRS and CDR2 YFSETQ. V was clipped by 6 bases and J by 6 bases; unmatched bases: 10. This CDR3 is built from 14 residues. As DNA, the CDR3 is TGCGCCAGCAAGGAAGCGGGGCGAGCGGATACGCAGTATTTT. It translates to CASKEAGRADTQYF.

J is TRBJ1-1 and V is TRBV5-5; possibly TRBD1 for D (6 bases). Per germline, CDR1 SGHKS and CDR2 YYEKEE (reference sequence). The CDR3 sequence is 16 residues long. Trimming cost V 0 bases and J 4 bases, with 16 bases left between them. CDR3 sequence reads: CASSLGLQGLGTEAFF. The CDR3 DNA is TGTGCCAGCAGCTTGGGTTTGCAGGGGCTGGGCACTGAAGCTTTCTTT. The complete variable domain, with remaining parts taken from reference TRBV5-5 and TRBJ1-1, reads DAGVTQSPTHLIKTRGQQVTLRCSPISGHKSVSWYQQVLGQGPQFIFQYYEKEERGRGNFPDRFSARQFPNYSSELNVNALLLGDSALYLCASSLGLQGLGTEAFFGQGTRLTVV.